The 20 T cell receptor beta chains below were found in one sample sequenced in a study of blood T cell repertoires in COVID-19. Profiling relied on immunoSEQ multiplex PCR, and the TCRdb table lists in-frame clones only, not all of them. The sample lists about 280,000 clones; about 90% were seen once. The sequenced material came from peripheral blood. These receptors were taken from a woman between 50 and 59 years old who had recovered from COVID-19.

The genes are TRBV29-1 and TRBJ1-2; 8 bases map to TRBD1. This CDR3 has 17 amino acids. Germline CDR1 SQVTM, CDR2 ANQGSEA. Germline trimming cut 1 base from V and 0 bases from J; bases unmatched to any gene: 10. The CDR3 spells CSVEVLGQGFSNYGYTF. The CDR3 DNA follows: TGCAGCGTTGAAGTCCTAGGACAGGGATTTTCTAACTATGGCTACACCTTC.

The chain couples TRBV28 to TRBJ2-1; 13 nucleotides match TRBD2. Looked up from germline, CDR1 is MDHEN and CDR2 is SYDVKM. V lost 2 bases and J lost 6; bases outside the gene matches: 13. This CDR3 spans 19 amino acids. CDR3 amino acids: CASSLIPGTSGIVSNEQFF. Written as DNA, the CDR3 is TGTGCCAGCAGTTTAATTCCCGGGACTAGCGGGATTGTCTCCAATGAGCAGTTCTTC.

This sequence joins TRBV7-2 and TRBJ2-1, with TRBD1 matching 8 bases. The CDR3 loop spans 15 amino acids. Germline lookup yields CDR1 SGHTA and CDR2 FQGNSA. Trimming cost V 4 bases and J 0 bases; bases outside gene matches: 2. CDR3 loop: CASSSGTGSYNEQFF. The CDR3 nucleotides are TGTGCCAGCAGCTCAGGGACAGGCTCCTACAATGAGCAGTTCTTC.

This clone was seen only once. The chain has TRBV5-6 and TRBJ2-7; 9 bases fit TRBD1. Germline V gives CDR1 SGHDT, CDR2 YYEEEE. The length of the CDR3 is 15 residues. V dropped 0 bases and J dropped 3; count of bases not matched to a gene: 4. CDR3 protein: CASSLVRTGVYEQYF. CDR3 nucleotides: TGTGCCAGCAGCTTGGTGCGGACAGGGGTCTACGAGCAGTACTTC.

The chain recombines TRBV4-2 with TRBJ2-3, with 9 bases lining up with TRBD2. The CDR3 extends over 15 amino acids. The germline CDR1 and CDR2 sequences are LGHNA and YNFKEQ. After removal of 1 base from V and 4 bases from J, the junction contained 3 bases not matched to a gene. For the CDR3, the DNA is TGTGCCAGCAGCCAAGGCGGGGGGGATGCAGATACGCAGTATTTT. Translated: CASSQGGGDADTQYF.

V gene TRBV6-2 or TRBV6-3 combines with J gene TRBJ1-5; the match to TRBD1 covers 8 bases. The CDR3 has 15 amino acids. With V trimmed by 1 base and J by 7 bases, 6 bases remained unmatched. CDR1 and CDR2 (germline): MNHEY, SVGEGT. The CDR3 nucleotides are TGTGCCAGCAGTTACTTTGCAGGGGGCGGACAGCCCCAGCATTTT. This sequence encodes CASSYFAGGGQPQHF.

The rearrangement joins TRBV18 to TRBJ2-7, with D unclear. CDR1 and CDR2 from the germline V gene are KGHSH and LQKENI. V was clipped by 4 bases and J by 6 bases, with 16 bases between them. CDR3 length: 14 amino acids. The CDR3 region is CASSRNSNTGEQYF. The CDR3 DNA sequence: TGTGCCAGCTCACGAAATTCTAATACTGGCGAGCAGTACTTC.

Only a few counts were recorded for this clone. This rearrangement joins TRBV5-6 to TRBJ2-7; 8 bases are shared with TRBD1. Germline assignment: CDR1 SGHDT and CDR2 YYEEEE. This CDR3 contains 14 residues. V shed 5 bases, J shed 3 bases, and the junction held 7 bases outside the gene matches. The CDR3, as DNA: TGTGCCAGCAGTGCGACAGGGGAAGTCTACGAGCAGTACTTC. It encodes CASSATGEVYEQYF.

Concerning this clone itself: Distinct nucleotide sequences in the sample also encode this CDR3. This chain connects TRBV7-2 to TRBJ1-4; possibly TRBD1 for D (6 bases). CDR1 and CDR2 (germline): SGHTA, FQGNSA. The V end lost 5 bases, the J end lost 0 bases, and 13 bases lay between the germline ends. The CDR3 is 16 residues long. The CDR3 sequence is CASSPRTAATNEKLFF. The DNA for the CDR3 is TGTGCCAGCAGCCCCCGGACAGCCGCAACTAATGAAAAACTGTTTTTT.

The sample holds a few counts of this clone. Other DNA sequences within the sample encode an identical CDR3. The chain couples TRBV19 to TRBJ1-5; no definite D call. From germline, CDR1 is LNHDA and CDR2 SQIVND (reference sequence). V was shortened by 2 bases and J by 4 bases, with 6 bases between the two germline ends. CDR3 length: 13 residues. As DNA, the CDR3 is TGTGCCAGTAGTATATACGGGAATCAGCCCCAGCATTTT. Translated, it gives CASSIYGNQPQHF.

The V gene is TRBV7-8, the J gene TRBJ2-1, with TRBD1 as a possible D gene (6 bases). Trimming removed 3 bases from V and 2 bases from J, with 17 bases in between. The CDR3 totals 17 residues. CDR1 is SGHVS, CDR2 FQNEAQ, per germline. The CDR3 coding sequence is TGTGCCAGCAGCTTCGCACCGAAGGGGGTAACCTACAATGAGCAGTTCTTC. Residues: CASSFAPKGVTYNEQFF.

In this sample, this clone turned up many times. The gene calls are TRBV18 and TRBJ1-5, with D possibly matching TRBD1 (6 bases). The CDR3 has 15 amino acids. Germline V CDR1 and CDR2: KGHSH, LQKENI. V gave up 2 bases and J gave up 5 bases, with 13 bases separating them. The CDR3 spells CASSPTRGVDQPQHF. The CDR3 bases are TGTGCCAGCTCACCAACCAGGGGAGTGGATCAGCCCCAGCATTTT.

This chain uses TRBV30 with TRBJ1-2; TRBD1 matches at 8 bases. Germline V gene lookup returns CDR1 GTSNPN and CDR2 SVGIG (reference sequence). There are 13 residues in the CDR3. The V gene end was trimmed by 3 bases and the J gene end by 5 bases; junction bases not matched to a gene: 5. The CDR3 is CAWSRDRRYGYTF. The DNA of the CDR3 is TGTGCCTGGAGCCGGGACAGGAGATATGGCTACACCTTC.

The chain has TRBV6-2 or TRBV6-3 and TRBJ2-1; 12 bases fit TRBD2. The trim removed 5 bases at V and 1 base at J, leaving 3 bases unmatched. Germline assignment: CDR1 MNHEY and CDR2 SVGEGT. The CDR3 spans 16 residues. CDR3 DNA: TGTGCCAGCAGTAAGACTAGCGGGGGTTCCTACAATGAGCAGTTCTTC. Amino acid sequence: CASSKTSGGSYNEQFF.

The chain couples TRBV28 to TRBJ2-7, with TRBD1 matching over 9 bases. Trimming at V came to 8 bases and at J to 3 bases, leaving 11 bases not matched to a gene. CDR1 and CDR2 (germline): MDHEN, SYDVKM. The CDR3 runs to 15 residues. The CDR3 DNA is TGTGCCAGCGCACTGTCCGGGACAGGGATCTACGAGCAGTACTTC. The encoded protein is CASALSGTGIYEQYF.

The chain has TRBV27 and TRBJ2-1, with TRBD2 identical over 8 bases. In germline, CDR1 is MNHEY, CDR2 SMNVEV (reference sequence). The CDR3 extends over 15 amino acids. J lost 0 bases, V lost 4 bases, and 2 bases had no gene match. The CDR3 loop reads CASSSTSGSYNEQFF. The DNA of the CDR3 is TGTGCCAGCAGTTCTACTAGCGGCTCCTACAATGAGCAGTTCTTC.

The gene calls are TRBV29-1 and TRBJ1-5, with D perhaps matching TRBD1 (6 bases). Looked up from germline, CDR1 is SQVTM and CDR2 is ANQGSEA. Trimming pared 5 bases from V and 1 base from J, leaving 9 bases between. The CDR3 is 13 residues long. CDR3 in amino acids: CSVQGQSNQPQHF. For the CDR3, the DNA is TGCAGCGTTCAGGGGCAGAGCAATCAGCCCCAGCATTTT.

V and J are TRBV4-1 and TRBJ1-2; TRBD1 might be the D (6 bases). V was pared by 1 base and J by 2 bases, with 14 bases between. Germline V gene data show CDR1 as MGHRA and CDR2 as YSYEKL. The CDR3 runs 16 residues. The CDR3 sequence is CASSQAWNRANYGYTF. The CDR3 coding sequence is TGCGCCAGCAGCCAAGCCTGGAACAGGGCGAACTATGGCTACACCTTC.

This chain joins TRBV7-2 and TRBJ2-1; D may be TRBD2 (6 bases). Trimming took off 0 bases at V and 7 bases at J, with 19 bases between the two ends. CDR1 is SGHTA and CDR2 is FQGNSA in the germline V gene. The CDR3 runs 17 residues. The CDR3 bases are TGTGCCAGCAGCTTAGCGCATTGGAGGGAGGCAGAGAATGAGCAGTTCTTC. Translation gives CASSLAHWREAENEQFF.

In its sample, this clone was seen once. DNA for the CDR3: TGTGCCAGCAGCCAATTTGGGGGCTGGACTGAAGCTTTCTTT. Translated: CASSQFGGWTEAFF. The chain employs TRBV6-5 and TRBJ1-1; D may be TRBD1 (6 bases). Germline CDR1 MNHEY, CDR2 SVGAGI. Trimming cost V 6 bases and J 5 bases, with 16 bases left between them. This CDR3 is built from 14 residues.